These 5 T cell receptor beta chains came from one sample sequenced in a study of T cells in women clearing cervical HPV infection. Libraries were prepared by immunoSEQ multiplex PCR; TCRdb keeps only in-frame clonotypes and omits some of them. The sample's table shows roughly 23,000 clones. Sequenced input: blood buffy coat. The origin of the receptors is a woman between 18 and 70 years old with a cervical HPV16 infection that either progressed to CIN3+ or cleared (not recorded which).

With respect to this clone: The sequence runs out 3 residues before the end of the CDR3; the remainder is reconstructed from the germline J gene. The rearrangement joins TRBV5-4 to TRBJ2-1; D is uncertain. Germline V gene sequence: CDR1 SGHNT, CDR2 YYREEE (reference sequence). CDR3 length: 14 amino acids. Trimming took off 1 base at V and 6 bases at J, with 11 bases between the two ends. The CDR3 loop is CASSLPVGPNEQFF. Partial CDR3 DNA: TGTGCCAGCAGCTTGCCGGTGGGCCCCAATGAG.

A word on this clone: The CDR3 end is not reached by the read, which stops 3 residues before it; the germline J gene fills it in. The chain employs TRBV2 and TRBJ1-5; 12 bases fit TRBD1. CDR1 and CDR2 (germline): SNHLY, FYNNEI. Losses at the gene ends were 6 bases for V and 3 bases for J; bases not matched to a gene: 6. The CDR3 loop spans 16 amino acids. The CDR3 region is CASSPRDRGHNQPQHF. The CDR3 DNA, read in part, is TGTGCCAGCAGCCCCCGGGACAGGGGGCACAATCAGCCC.

CDR3 DNA (partial): TGTGCCAGCAGCGACCGGGACAGGGTTTCACCC. This encodes CASSDRDRVSP. The CDR3 as a whole reads CASSDRDRVSPLHF. This chain links TRBV11-1 with TRBJ1-6; TRBD1 matches at 9 bases. The CDR3 end lies 3 residues beyond the end of the read and is filled in from the germline J gene. The germline V gene encodes CDR1 SGHAT and CDR2 FQDESV (reference sequence). This CDR3 region has 14 residues. Trimming at V came to 5 bases and at J to 9 bases, leaving 5 bases not matched to a gene.

In regard to this clone: The read stops 3 residues short of the end of the CDR3; the missing end is completed from the germline J gene. The J gene is TRBJ2-1, the V gene TRBV20-1; D may be TRBD2 (5 bases). Looked up from germline, CDR1 is DFQATT and CDR2 is SNEGSKA (reference sequence). Deletions cut 3 bases from V and 0 bases from J, with 18 bases between. This CDR3 contains 17 residues. The CDR3 region is CSARSLDGESSYNEQFF. The CDR3 DNA, read in part, is TGCAGTGCTAGGAGTTTGGACGGGGAGAGCTCCTACAATGAG.

Concerning this clone itself: Read coverage stops 3 residues before the CDR3 terminus; the germline J gene supplies the remainder. The chain couples TRBV5-1 to TRBJ1-5, with 8 bases that match TRBD1. The CDR3 length is 15 residues. The germline CDR1 and CDR2 sequences are SGHRS and YFSETQ. The J segment lost 5 bases and the V segment lost 3 bases, leaving 7 bases of the junction unmatched. CDR3 bases read: TGCGCCAGCAGCTCGGGGGACAGGCCCTATCAGCCC. Amino acid sequence: CASSSGDRPYQP. Given in full, the CDR3 is CASSSGDRPYQPQHF. The full variable domain, with the rest looked up from reference TRBV5-1 and TRBJ1-5, is KAGVTQTPRYLIKTRGQQVTLSCSPISGHRSVSWYQQTPGQGLQFLFEYFSETQRNKGNFPGRFSGRQFSNSRSEMNVSTLELGDSALYLCASSSGDRPYQPQHFGDGTRLSIL.